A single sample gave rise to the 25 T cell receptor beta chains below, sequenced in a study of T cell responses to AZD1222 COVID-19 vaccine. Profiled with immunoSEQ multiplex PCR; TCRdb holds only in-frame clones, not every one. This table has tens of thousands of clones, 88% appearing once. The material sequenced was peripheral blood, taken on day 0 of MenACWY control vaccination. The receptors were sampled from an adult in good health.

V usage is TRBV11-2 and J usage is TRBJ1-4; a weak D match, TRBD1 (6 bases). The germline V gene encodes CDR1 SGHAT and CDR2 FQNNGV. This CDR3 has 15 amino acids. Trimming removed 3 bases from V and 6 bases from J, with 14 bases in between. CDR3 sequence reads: CASSFDGQRYEKLFF. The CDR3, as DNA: TGTGCCAGCAGCTTCGACGGACAGAGGTATGAAAAACTGTTTTTT.

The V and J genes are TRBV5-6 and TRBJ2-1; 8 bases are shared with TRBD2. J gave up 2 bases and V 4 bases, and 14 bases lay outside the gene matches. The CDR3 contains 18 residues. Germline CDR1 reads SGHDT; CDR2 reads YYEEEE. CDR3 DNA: TGTGCCAGCAGCCCTTATCGGGGGGGGAGCGGTCCCTACAATGAGCAGTTCTTC. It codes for CASSPYRGGSGPYNEQFF.

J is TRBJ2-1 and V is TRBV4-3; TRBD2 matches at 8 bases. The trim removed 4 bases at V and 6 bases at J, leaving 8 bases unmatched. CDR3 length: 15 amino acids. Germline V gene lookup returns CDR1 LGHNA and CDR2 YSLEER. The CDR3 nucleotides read TGCGCCAGCAGCCCGTCTTTAGCGGGGCTCAATGAGCAGTTCTTC. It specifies CASSPSLAGLNEQFF.

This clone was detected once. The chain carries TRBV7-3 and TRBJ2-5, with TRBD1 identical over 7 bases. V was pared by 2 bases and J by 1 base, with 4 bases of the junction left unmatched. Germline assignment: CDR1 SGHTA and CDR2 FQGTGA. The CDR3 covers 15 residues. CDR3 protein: CASSLEAGGQETQYF. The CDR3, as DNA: TGTGCCAGCAGCTTAGAGGCAGGGGGCCAAGAGACCCAGTACTTC. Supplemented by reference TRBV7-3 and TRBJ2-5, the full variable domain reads GAGVSQTPSNKVTEKGKYVELRCDPISGHTALYWYRQSLGQGPEFLIYFQGTGAADDSGLPNDRFFAVRPEGSVSTLKIQRTERGDSAVYLCASSLEAGGQETQYFGPGTRLLVL.

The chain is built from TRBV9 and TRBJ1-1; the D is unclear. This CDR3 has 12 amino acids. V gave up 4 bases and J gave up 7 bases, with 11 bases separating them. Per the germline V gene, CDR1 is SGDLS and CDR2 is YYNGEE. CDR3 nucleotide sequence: TGTGCCAGCAGCCCTTTGGACGGTGAAGCTTTCTTT. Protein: CASSPLDGEAFF.

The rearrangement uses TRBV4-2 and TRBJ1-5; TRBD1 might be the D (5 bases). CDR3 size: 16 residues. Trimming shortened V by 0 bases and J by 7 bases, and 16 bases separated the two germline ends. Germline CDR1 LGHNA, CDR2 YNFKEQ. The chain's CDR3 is CASSQEGYQGYQPQHF. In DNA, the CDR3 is TGTGCCAGCAGCCAAGAGGGGTACCAGGGATACCAGCCCCAGCATTTT.

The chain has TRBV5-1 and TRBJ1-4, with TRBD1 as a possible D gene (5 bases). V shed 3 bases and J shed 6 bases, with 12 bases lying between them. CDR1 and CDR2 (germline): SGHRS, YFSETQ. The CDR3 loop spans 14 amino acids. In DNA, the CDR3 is TGCGCCAGCAGCTCCGGGGGGGTCGATGAAAAACTGTTTTTT. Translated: CASSSGGVDEKLFF.

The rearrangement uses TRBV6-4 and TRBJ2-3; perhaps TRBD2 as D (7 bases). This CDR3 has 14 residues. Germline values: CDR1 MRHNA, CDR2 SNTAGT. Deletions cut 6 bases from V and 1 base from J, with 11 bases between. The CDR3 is CASSEGGGTDTQYF. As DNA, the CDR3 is TGTGCCAGCAGCGAAGGGGGGGGCACAGATACGCAGTATTTT.

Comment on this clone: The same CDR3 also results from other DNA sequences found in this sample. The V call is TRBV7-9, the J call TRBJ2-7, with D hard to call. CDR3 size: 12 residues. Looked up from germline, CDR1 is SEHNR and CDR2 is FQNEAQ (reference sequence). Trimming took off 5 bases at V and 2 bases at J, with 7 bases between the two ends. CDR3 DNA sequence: TGTGCCAGCAGCCTAAGCGCCTACGAGCAGTACTTC. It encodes CASSLSAYEQYF.

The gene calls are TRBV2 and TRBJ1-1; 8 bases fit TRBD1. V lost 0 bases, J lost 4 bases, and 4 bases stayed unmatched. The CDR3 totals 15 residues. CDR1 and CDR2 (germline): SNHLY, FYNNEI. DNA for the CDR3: TGTGCCAGCAGTGAAGCGCTTGGACAGGGCACTGAAGCTTTCTTT. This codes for CASSEALGQGTEAFF.

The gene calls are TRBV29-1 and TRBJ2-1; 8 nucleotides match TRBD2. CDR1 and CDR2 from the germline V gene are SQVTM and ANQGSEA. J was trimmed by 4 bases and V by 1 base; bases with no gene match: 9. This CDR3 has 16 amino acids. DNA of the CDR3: TGCAGCGTTGAAGGTATTAGCGGGGATTCGTACAATGAGCAGTTCTTC. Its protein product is CSVEGISGDSYNEQFF.

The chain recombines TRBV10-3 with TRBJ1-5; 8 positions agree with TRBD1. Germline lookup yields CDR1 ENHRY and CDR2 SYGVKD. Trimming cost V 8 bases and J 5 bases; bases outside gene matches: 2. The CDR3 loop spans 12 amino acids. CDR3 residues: CAIGQGDQPQHF. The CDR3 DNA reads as TGTGCCATCGGACAGGGCGATCAGCCCCAGCATTTT.

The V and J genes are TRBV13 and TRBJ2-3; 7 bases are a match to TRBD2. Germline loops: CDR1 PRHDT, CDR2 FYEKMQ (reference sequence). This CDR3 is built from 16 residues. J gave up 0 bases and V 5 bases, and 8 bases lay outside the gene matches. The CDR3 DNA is TGTGCCAGCAGCCCCCGCTGGCGGGGGAGCACAGATACGCAGTATTTT. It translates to CASSPRWRGSTDTQYF.

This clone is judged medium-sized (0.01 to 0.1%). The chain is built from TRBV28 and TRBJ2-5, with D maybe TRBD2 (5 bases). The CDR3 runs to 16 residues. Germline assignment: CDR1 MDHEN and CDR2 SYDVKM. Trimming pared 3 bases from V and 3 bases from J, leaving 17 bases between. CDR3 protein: CASSFKMGSEEETQYF. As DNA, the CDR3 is TGTGCCAGCAGTTTTAAGATGGGGAGCGAGGAAGAGACCCAGTACTTC.

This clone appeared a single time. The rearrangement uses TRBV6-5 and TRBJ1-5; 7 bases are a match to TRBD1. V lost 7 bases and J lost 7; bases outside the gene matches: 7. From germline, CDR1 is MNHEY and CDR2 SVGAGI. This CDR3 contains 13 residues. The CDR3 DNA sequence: TGTGCCAGCATCCGGACAGGTTCCCAGCCCCAGCATTTT. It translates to CASIRTGSQPQHF.

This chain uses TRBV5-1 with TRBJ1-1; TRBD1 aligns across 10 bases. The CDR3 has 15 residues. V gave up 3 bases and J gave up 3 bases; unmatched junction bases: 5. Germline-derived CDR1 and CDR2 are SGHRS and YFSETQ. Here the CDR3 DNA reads TGCGCCAGCAGCTCGGGGACAGGGGCCGACACTGAAGCTTTCTTT. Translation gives CASSSGTGADTEAFF.

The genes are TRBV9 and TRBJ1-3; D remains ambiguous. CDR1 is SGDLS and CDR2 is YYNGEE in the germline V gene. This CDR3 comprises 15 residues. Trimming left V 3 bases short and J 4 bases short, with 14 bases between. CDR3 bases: TGTGCCAGCAGCGCATCAGGAACGGAAGGAAACACCATATATTTT. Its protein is CASSASGTEGNTIYF.

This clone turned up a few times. The CDR3 DNA sequence: TGTGCCAGTATGGAGGTCTTCTATGGCTACACCTTC. The encoded protein is CASMEVFYGYTF. This chain links TRBV19 with TRBJ1-2; unclear D gene. V lost 7 bases and J lost 4, with 10 bases in between. Germline V lookup: CDR1 LNHDA, CDR2 SQIVND (reference sequence). This CDR3 region has 12 residues. Full variable domain (outside the CDR3, taken from reference TRBV19 and TRBJ1-2): DGGITQSPKYLFRKEGQNVTLSCEQNLNHDAMYWYRQDPGQGLRLIYYSQIVNDFQKGDIAEGYSVSREKKESFPLTVTSAQKNPTAFYLCASMEVFYGYTFGSGTRLTVV.

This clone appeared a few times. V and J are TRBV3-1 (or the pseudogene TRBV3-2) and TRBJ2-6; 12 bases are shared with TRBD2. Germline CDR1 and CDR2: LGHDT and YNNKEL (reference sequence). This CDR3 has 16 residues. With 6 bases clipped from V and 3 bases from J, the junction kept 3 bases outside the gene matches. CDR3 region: CASSRTSGDGANVLTF. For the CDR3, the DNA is TGTGCCAGCAGTCGGACTAGCGGGGATGGGGCCAACGTCCTGACTTTC.

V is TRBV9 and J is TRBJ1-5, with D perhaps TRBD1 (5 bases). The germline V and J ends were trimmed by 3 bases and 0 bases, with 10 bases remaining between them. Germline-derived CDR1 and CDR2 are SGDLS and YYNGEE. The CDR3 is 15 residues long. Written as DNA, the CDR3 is TGTGCCAGCAGCGCCGACGGGGGTAGCAATCAGCCCCAGCATTTT. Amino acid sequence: CASSADGGSNQPQHF.

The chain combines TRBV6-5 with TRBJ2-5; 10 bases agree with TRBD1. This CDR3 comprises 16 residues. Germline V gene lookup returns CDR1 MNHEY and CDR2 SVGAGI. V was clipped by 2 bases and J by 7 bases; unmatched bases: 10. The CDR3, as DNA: TGTGCCAGCAGTTACCTAGGGACAGGGGCCGGGGGGACCCAGTACTTC. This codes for CASSYLGTGAGGTQYF.

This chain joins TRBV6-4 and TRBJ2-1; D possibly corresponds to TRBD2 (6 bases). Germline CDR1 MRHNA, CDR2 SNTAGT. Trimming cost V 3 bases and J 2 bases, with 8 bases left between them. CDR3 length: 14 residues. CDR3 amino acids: CASSEEGTYNEQFF. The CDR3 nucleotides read TGTGCCAGCAGTGAGGAGGGGACCTACAATGAGCAGTTCTTC.

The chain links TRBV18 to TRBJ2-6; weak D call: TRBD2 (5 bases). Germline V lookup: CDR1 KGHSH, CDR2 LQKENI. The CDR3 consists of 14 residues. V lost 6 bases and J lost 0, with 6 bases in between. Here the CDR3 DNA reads TGTGCCAGCTCGGGGAGCTCTGGGGCCAACGTCCTGACTTTC. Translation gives CASSGSSGANVLTF.

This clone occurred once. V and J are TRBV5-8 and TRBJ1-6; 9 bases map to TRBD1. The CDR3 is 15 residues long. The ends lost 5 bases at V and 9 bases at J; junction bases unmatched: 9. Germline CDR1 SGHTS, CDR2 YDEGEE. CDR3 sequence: CASRTKDRGGSPLHF. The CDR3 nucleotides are TGTGCCAGCAGAACCAAGGACAGGGGCGGTTCACCCCTCCACTTT.

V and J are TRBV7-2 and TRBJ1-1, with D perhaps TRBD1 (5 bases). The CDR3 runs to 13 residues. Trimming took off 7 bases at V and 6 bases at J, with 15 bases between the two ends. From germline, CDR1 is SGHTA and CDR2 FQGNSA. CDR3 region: CASNPSAGAEAFF. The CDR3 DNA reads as TGTGCCAGCAACCCCAGCGCGGGGGCTGAAGCTTTCTTT.